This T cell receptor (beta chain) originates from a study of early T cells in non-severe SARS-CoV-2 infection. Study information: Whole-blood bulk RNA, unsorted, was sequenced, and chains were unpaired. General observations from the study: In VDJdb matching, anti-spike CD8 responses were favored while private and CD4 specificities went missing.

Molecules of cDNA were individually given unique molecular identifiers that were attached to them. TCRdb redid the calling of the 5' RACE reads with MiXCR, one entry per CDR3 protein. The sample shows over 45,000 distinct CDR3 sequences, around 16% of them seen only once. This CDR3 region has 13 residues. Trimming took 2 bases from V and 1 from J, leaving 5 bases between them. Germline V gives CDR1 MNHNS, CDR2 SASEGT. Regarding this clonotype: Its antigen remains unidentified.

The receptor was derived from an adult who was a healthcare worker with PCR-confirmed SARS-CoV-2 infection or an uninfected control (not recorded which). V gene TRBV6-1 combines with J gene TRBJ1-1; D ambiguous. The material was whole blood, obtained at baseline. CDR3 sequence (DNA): TGTGCCAGCAGTGAAAGTAGGAACACTGAAGCTTTCTTT. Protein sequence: CASSESRNTEAFF.